This entry lists 15 T cell receptor beta chains sequenced from one sample in a study of blood T cell repertoires in COVID-19. Assay: immunoSEQ multiplex PCR; the TCRdb copy retains only in-frame clones and omits some. Of 100,000 to 150,000 clones in the sample, 81% were seen once. The specimen sequenced was peripheral blood. The receptors shown here come from a young man with COVID-19, enrolled during active disease.

The rearrangement links TRBV29-1 to TRBJ2-1, with D tentatively TRBD2 (6 bases). Deletions cut 0 bases from V and 4 bases from J, with 13 bases between. Germline CDR1 SQVTM, CDR2 ANQGSEA. The CDR3 has 15 amino acids. Written as DNA, the CDR3 is TGCAGCGTTGAAGATACGGAGGGTTCTTACAATGAGCAGTTCTTC. Protein: CSVEDTEGSYNEQFF.

The CDR3 is CASSWLTENTGELFF. DNA for the CDR3: TGTGCCAGCAGCTGGCTGACAGAGAACACCGGGGAGCTGTTTTTT. V usage is TRBV11-3 and J usage is TRBJ2-2; D is possibly TRBD1 (5 bases). The germline V gene encodes CDR1 SGHNT and CDR2 YENEEA. Deletions cut 4 bases from V and 1 base from J, with 10 bases between. The CDR3 totals 15 residues. The entire variable domain, with the rest obtained from reference TRBV11-3 and TRBJ2-2, is as follows: EAGVVQSPRYKIIEKKQPVAFWCNPISGHNTLYWYLQNLGQGPELLIRYENEEAVDDSQLPKDRFSAERLKGVDSTLKIQPAELGDSAVYLCASSWLTENTGELFFGEGSRLTVL.

This rearrangement joins TRBV19 to TRBJ2-2; 8 bases line up with TRBD2. Trimming at V came to 4 bases and at J to 5 bases, leaving 15 bases not matched to a gene. Germline V CDR1 and CDR2: LNHDA, SQIVND (reference sequence). The CDR3 has 18 amino acids. CDR3: CASSTRLLAGGETGELFF. CDR3 DNA: TGTGCCAGTAGTACCCGCCTTTTGGCGGGGGGTGAAACCGGGGAGCTGTTTTTT.

The V call is TRBV28, the J call TRBJ2-7; 16 bases are a match to TRBD2. The CDR3 totals 20 residues. The germline CDR1 and CDR2 sequences are MDHEN and SYDVKM. Trimming cost V 5 bases and J 2 bases; bases outside gene matches: 15. The CDR3: CASSMTTGTSGRGGPYEQYF. As DNA, the CDR3 is TGTGCCAGCAGTATGACCACCGGGACTAGCGGGAGGGGGGGCCCCTACGAGCAGTACTTC.

This sequence joins TRBV3-1 (or the pseudogene TRBV3-2) and TRBJ1-6; 8 bases fit TRBD1. CDR3 length: 14 residues. CDR1 LGHDT and CDR2 YNNKEL come from the germline V gene (reference sequence). The V and J ends lost 1 base and 7 bases, in that order; junction bases with no gene match: 0. The CDR3 sequence: CASSQGTGNSPLHF. The CDR3 DNA reads TGTGCCAGCAGCCAAGGGACAGGGAATTCACCCCTCCACTTT.

As for this clone: Other nucleotide sequences in the sample specify the same CDR3. The V and J genes are TRBV11-2 and TRBJ2-2; D might be TRBD2 (6 bases). V shed 3 bases and J shed 4 bases, with 12 bases lying between them. Looked up from germline, CDR1 is SGHAT and CDR2 is FQNNGV. CDR3 length equals 15 residues. CDR3 bases: TGTGCCAGCAGCTTGGAGGGGCAGGGCACCGGGGAGCTGTTTTTT. This sequence encodes CASSLEGQGTGELFF. Supplemented by reference TRBV11-2 and TRBJ2-2, the full variable domain reads EAGVAQSPRYKIIEKRQSVAFWCNPISGHATLYWYQQILGQGPKLLIQFQNNGVVDDSQLPKDRFSAERLKGVDSTLKIQPAKLEDSAVYLCASSLEGQGTGELFFGEGSRLTVL.

The chain combines TRBV9 with TRBJ1-1; 8 nucleotides agree with TRBD1. This CDR3 comprises 15 residues. Germline V gives CDR1 SGDLS, CDR2 YYNGEE. The J segment lost 1 base and the V segment lost 1 base, leaving 3 bases of the junction unmatched. The CDR3: CASSVQGTGNTEAFF. The CDR3, as DNA: TGTGCCAGCAGCGTACAAGGGACAGGGAACACTGAAGCTTTCTTT.

As to this clone: Other nucleotide sequences in the sample specify the same CDR3. The V call is TRBV19, the J call TRBJ2-2, with 7 bases identical to TRBD1. Trimming cost V 1 base and J 0 bases; bases outside gene matches: 2. This CDR3 has 16 residues. Germline V gene data show CDR1 as LNHDA and CDR2 as SQIVND (reference sequence). The CDR3 bases are TGTGCCAGTAGTATAGTAGGGACAGCGAACACCGGGGAGCTGTTTTTT. As protein: CASSIVGTANTGELFF.

This chain links TRBV15 with TRBJ2-5, with 11 bases identical to TRBD2. Germline CDR1 LNHNV, CDR2 YYDKDF (reference sequence). The CDR3 sequence is 15 residues long. The V and J ends lost 0 bases and 5 bases, in that order; junction bases with no gene match: 2. The CDR3 loop reads CATSRDVAGGETQYF. The CDR3 DNA sequence: TGTGCCACCAGCAGAGATGTAGCGGGGGGGGAGACCCAGTACTTC. The variable domain in full, with the rest retrieved from reference TRBV15 and TRBJ2-5, is DAMVIQNPRYQVTQFGKPVTLSCSQTLNHNVMYWYQQKSSQAPKLLFHYYDKDFNNEADTPDNFQSRRPNTSFCFLDIRSPGLGDTAMYLCATSRDVAGGETQYFGPGTRLLVL.

J is TRBJ1-1 and V is TRBV7-2; 8 bases fit TRBD1. CDR3 length equals 15 residues. Germline CDR1 and CDR2: SGHTA and FQGNSA. The V segment lost 5 bases and the J segment 3 bases; nucleotides outside the gene matches: 8. The CDR3 region has the DNA TGTGCCAGCAGCCTCTATCGACAGGGGTACACTGAAGCTTTCTTT. Translation: CASSLYRQGYTEAFF.

This CDR3 is CASSYLGGSSTDTQYF. CDR3 coding DNA: TGTGCCAGCAGTTACCTAGGGGGTTCGAGCACAGATACGCAGTATTTT. The rearrangement links TRBV6-5 to TRBJ2-3; D perhaps matches TRBD1 (6 bases). This CDR3 has 16 residues. Germline CDR1 is MNHEY and CDR2 is SVGAGI. V was pared by 2 bases and J by 0 bases, with 12 bases between.

The genes are TRBV19 and TRBJ1-2, with TRBD1 matching 7 bases. Germline values: CDR1 LNHDA, CDR2 SQIVND (reference sequence). V was clipped by 6 bases and J by 4 bases; unmatched bases: 11. The CDR3 consists of 15 residues. The CDR3 region has the DNA TGTGCCAGTAGGCCACCGGGACAGCTCTTCTATGGCTACACCTTC. This sequence encodes CASRPPGQLFYGYTF.

This chain links TRBV21-1 with TRBJ1-5; the table gives TRBD1 as D, unverified against the DNA. TRBV21-1 is labeled a pseudogene. CDR3 length: 20 amino acids. The CDR3: CASSKYGGPGVVDSNQPQHF. The CDR3 DNA follows: TGTGCCAGCAGCAAATATGGGGGCCCTGGTGTTGTGGATAGCAATCAGCCCCAGCATTTT.

The rearrangement links TRBV5-4 to TRBJ2-1; 9 nucleotides match TRBD2. CDR1 SGHNT and CDR2 YYREEE come from the germline V gene (reference sequence). With 5 bases clipped from V and 4 bases from J, the junction kept 10 bases outside the gene matches. There are 16 residues in the CDR3. CDR3 DNA sequence: TGTGCCAGCAGAACCGAATTAGCGGGGGCTTACAATGAGCAGTTCTTC. Its translation: CASRTELAGAYNEQFF.

In its sample, this clone was seen a few times. This chain links TRBV7-8 with TRBJ2-7; D remains unclear. Trimming cost V 1 base and J 5 bases, with 9 bases left between them. CDR3 length: 13 amino acids. CDR1 and CDR2 (germline): SGHVS, FQNEAQ. CDR3 region: CASSLGRSDEQYF. For the CDR3, the DNA is TGTGCCAGCAGCTTAGGCAGGTCCGACGAGCAGTACTTC.